Presented here are 10 T cell receptor beta chains from one specimen sequenced in a study of Ad26.COV2.S vaccination and SARS-CoV-2 variants. As for treatment: some 20 received Ad26.COV2.S at low or high dose, single or two shots; about 5 received placebo; per-sample allocation not given. Collection of samples fell on day 63 after the first vaccine or placebo injection. Sequencing was performed with immunoSEQ multiplex PCR; in TCRdb, only in-frame clones are kept and a portion is missing. The sample has roughly 420,000 clones; approximately 87% are singletons. Source: peripheral blood, taken in a trial of Ad26.COV2.S vaccine versus placebo. These receptors came from a person aged 18-60 years who received the Ad26.COV2.S COVID-19 vaccine or a placebo.

This chain connects TRBV6-6 to TRBJ2-2, with D hard to call. V was clipped by 2 bases and J by 7 bases, with 8 bases between them. Germline loops: CDR1 MNHNY, CDR2 SVGAGI (reference sequence). The CDR3 is 13 amino acids. DNA for the CDR3: TGTGCCAGCAGTTACCATCAGAGCGGGGAGCTGTTTTTT. The encoded protein is CASSYHQSGELFF.

Of note for this clone: The identical CDR3 is also encoded by other nucleotide sequences in the sample. V gene TRBV6-5 combines with J gene TRBJ2-7; D unclear. This CDR3 is built from 10 residues. The V gene lost 5 bases and the J gene lost 2 bases, with 1 base spanning the gap. CDR1 MNHEY and CDR2 SVGAGI come from the germline V gene. DNA of the CDR3: TGTGCCAGCAGTACCTACGAGCAGTACTTC. Translating gives CASSTYEQYF.

The chain recombines TRBV28 with TRBJ2-7; possibly TRBD1 or TRBD2 for D (5 bases each). Trimming pared 6 bases from V and 7 bases from J, leaving 19 bases between. Per the germline V gene, CDR1 is MDHEN and CDR2 is SYDVKM. The CDR3 consists of 14 residues. The CDR3 region is CASRTQMGWGEQYF. The CDR3 DNA sequence: TGTGCCAGCAGGACTCAAATGGGGTGGGGGGAGCAGTACTTC.

The chain uses TRBV7-8 and TRBJ2-7; D ambiguous. The V gene lost 3 bases and the J gene lost 3 bases, with 12 bases spanning the gap. The germline V gene encodes CDR1 SGHVS and CDR2 FQNEAQ. The CDR3 runs to 14 residues. CDR3 nucleotides: TGTGCCAGCAGCTTCAGACGAACCGGCTACGAGCAGTACTTC. Translated, it gives CASSFRRTGYEQYF.

CDR3 DNA sequence: TGTGCCAGCAGCTCAGAGATGGGGAACACTGAAGCTTTCTTT. Protein sequence: CASSSEMGNTEAFF. V and J are TRBV9 and TRBJ1-1; no firm D call. The ends were cut back, 4 bases at V and 1 base at J, with 11 bases in the middle. Germline CDR1 is SGDLS and CDR2 is YYNGEE. The CDR3 is made up of 14 amino acids.

This clone was seen only once. The J gene is TRBJ1-2, the V gene TRBV28; 7 bases map to TRBD1. The CDR3 has 15 residues. In germline, CDR1 is MDHEN, CDR2 SYDVKM. Unmatched junction bases numbered 11, after V lost 2 bases and J lost 8 bases. For the CDR3, the DNA is TGTGCCAGCAGTTTAACAGGGGCAGGATATAACGGCTACACCTTC. Translating it yields CASSLTGAGYNGYTF.

This chain links TRBV5-1 with TRBJ1-1; D gene unclear. Germline V CDR1 and CDR2: SGHRS, YFSETQ. V lost 4 bases, J lost 1 base, and 5 bases lay in between. The CDR3 spans 12 residues. CDR3 DNA: TGCGCCAGCAGCGCGACGAACACTGAAGCTTTCTTT. Encoded protein: CASSATNTEAFF.

The V and J genes are TRBV5-8 and TRBJ2-3, with no clear D. The CDR3 runs to 17 residues. V dropped 1 base and J dropped 7 bases, with 22 bases sitting between them. The germline CDR1 and CDR2 sequences are SGHTS and YDEGEE. CDR3 sequence (DNA): TGTGCCAGCAGCTTGTCGATGGCAAGGGTAGCTACAAATACGCAGTATTTT. Amino acid sequence: CASSLSMARVATNTQYF.

The chain employs TRBV5-1 and TRBJ2-7; D may be TRBD1 (6 bases). The germline CDR1 and CDR2 sequences are SGHRS and YFSETQ. The CDR3 contains 14 residues. Between the trimmed V and J ends, which lost 4 bases and 2 bases, there was a span of 13 bases. CDR3 protein: CASSRQGNAYEQYF. As DNA, the CDR3 is TGCGCCAGCAGCCGGCAGGGGAATGCCTACGAGCAGTACTTC.

The V call is TRBV4-1, the J call TRBJ1-1, with D unresolved. Germline V gene sequence: CDR1 MGHRA, CDR2 YSYEKL. There are 14 residues in the CDR3. V was clipped by 4 bases and J by 1 base, with 10 bases between them. CDR3 sequence: CASSRGRWNTEAFF. CDR3 nucleotides: TGCGCCAGCAGCCGAGGACGGTGGAACACTGAAGCTTTCTTT.